This T cell receptor beta chain was captured by sequencing in a study of blood T cell repertoires in COVID-19 (dated by TCRdb to the early 2020s). Regarding the complete study: Samples from collaborators originated in the United States, Italy and Spain and spanned both the acute and convalescent phases of COVID-19. The prospective study material was composed of cDNA or gDNA derived from T cells, B-cell-depleted T cells, or PBMCs. The dataset comprised deeply sampled blood TCRbeta repertoires from subjects exposed to, actively infected with, or recovered from COVID-19. A freely available public database, intended as a resource for researchers studying the immune response to SARS-CoV-2, is where the repertoires were released. Samples came from the ongoing ImmuneRACE study (first 160 participants) plus 1,254 subjects from 6 global collaborators. The sample metadata nearly always contained a de-identified subject ID, COVID-19 status, age in years and sex. Where available, HLA class I and class II types were obtained from metadata supplied by the sample provider rather than from assay-based typing.

TCRbeta CDR3 regions were amplified from genomic DNA using the immunoSEQ Assay, a bias-controlled multiplex PCR. The original pipeline was this. The number of nucleated cells in each sample was estimated by amplification of reference gene primers within the assay. Sequence reads were collapsed and filtered to measure the absolute abundance of every unique TCRbeta CDR3 rearrangement. Productive Simpson clonality was computed per sample as the square root of Simpson's diversity index over productive rearrangements. In its TCRdb copy, this immuneACCESS table keeps in-frame sequences only and misses some clones. Where compared with another copy, unresolved V genes explain less than half of these, and the others have no known cause. That table furnishes V, J and clone size, whereas the DNA furnished D and trimming. The sample table records about 140,000 clones; about nine tenths of these occur just once. Of the sample, around 10% is held by the ten largest clones.

The CDR3, from cysteine to phenylalanine, totals 12 residues. Just CDR3 DNA is preserved here, 36 bases in frame from base 1. CDR1 and CDR2 (MDHEN, SYDVKM) derive from the germline V gene. V is clipped by 6 bases and J by 9 bases, and the sequence between their germline boundaries is 12 bases long. Note on this clone: Its binding antigen is unknown. No quality values exist for individual bases; no much larger clone is one base distant.

Findings and caveats that apply to the study as a whole: How much clinical and demographic metadata was included differed by source and by participant, and the metadata was provided uncurated.

In the prospective study, participants were about 18 to 89 years old, resided in about two dozen geographic areas of the United States, and were enrolled through a virtual design. In the prospective study, cohorts were assigned on the basis of participant-reported clinical history obtained from a screening survey and a study questionnaire. ImmuneRACE Cohort 3 recovered participants were defined by two consecutive negative NP/OP PCR tests, healthcare professional clearance, or symptom resolution. In the prospective study, whole blood, serum and a nasopharyngeal or oropharyngeal swab were collected from each participant by mobile phlebotomists. Prospective study participants could optionally give additional blood draws and questionnaires over an approximately 2-month period. Before DNA extraction, blood samples from the prospective study were shipped at room temperature or frozen.

Sequenced material: PBMCs or T cells enriched from blood (not recorded which). The rearranged segments are TRBV28 and TRBJ2-1; TRBD2 is possibly the D segment (5 matching bases). This clonotype was obtained from a man aged 55 to 70 who had recovered from COVID-19. The DNA is TGTGCCAGCAGGTCGGGGAACGGTGAGCAGTTCTTC. Its protein product is CASRSGNGEQFF. Extended through the reference TRBV28 and TRBJ2-1 proteins, this CDR3 yields the full variable domain: DVKVTQSSRYLVKRTGEKVFLECVQDMDHENMFWYRQDPGLGLRLIYFSYDVKMKEKGDIPEGYSVSREKKERFSLILESASTNQTSMYLCASRSGNGEQFFGPGTRLTVL.